A single sample gave rise to the 17 T cell receptor beta chains below, sequenced in a study of cytomegalovirus exposure and HLA in healthy donors. The repertoire was sequenced with immunoSEQ multiplex PCR; TCRdb's copy has only in-frame clones and lacks some. The sample carries 150,000 to 200,000 clones, approximately 89% recorded once. Sequenced material: PBMCs. These receptors all stem from a man in his late teens or twenties in good health and CMV-seropositive.

The chain combines TRBV6-5 with TRBJ2-1; 12 bases line up with TRBD1. This CDR3 has 16 amino acids. The germline V gene has CDR1 MNHEY and CDR2 SVGAGI. The trim removed 2 bases at V and 9 bases at J, leaving 8 bases unmatched. The CDR3 coding sequence is TGTGCCAGCAGTTACATGGGACAGGGGGCGATGTTTGAGCAGTTCTTC. Translated: CASSYMGQGAMFEQFF.

The gene calls are TRBV6-6 and TRBJ2-2; 10 nucleotides line up with TRBD2. This CDR3 contains 16 residues. With 2 bases clipped from V and 7 bases from J, the junction kept 7 bases outside the gene matches. Germline CDR1 reads MNHNY; CDR2 reads SVGAGI (reference sequence). This CDR3 reads CASSYRGLALSGELFF. CDR3 DNA sequence: TGTGCCAGCAGTTACCGGGGACTAGCGTTGAGCGGGGAGCTGTTTTTT.

V is TRBV7-9 and J is TRBJ2-3; no clear D gene. Deletions cut 3 bases from V and 12 bases from J, with 10 bases between. There are 11 residues in the CDR3. Germline-derived CDR1 and CDR2 are SEHNR and FQNEAQ (reference sequence). The CDR3 sequence: CASSFHQDQYF. In nucleotides, the CDR3 is TGTGCCAGCAGCTTCCATCAGGATCAGTATTTT.

This clone was recorded only once. The gene calls are TRBV27 and TRBJ2-5, with TRBD1 matching 7 bases. The J segment lost 3 bases and the V segment lost 3 bases, leaving 1 base of the junction unmatched. This CDR3 contains 13 residues. Germline V gene lookup returns CDR1 MNHEY and CDR2 SMNVEV (reference sequence). The CDR3 is CASSFDREETQYF. The CDR3 region has the DNA TGTGCCAGCAGTTTCGACAGGGAAGAGACCCAGTACTTC.

This chain joins TRBV7-2 and TRBJ1-5, with unresolved D. The CDR3 is 15 residues long. The germline V gene encodes CDR1 SGHTA and CDR2 FQGNSA. V dropped 5 bases and J dropped 0 bases, with 11 bases sitting between them. The CDR3 here is CASSTLRGSNQPQHF. The DNA for the CDR3 is TGTGCCAGCAGCACCCTACGGGGTAGCAATCAGCCCCAGCATTTT.

The rearrangement joins TRBV19 to TRBJ1-5; 8 bases match TRBD1. Germline CDR1 LNHDA, CDR2 SQIVND (reference sequence). CDR3 length: 15 amino acids. V trimming: 5 bases; J trimming: 3 bases; junction bases outside the gene matches: 6. The CDR3 is CASSPSGGSNQPQHF. The CDR3 bases are TGTGCCAGTAGTCCCTCAGGGGGCTCCAATCAGCCCCAGCATTTT.

The chain links TRBV19 to TRBJ2-1; D perhaps matches TRBD1 (5 bases). The CDR3 loop spans 15 amino acids. The V and J ends lost 5 bases and 2 bases respectively, with 13 bases between them. Germline V lookup: CDR1 LNHDA, CDR2 SQIVND (reference sequence). The CDR3 loop is CASSWGEPAYNEQFF. The CDR3 coding sequence is TGTGCCAGTAGTTGGGGCGAACCGGCCTACAATGAGCAGTTCTTC.

The rearrangement links TRBV18 to TRBJ2-1; 10 nucleotides match TRBD2. The V gene's germline CDR1 is KGHSH and CDR2 LQKENI. The CDR3 spans 14 residues. The junction had 0 bases not matched to a gene; V was cut back by 0 bases and J by 7 bases. The CDR3 nucleotides are TGTGCCAGCTCACCACCGGGACTAGCGAATGAGCAGTTCTTC. Protein: CASSPPGLANEQFF.

This clone came up a few times. The CDR3 coding sequence is TGTGCTAGTGGAATCCCTCGGGGGTCTTTTGAGCAGTTCTTC. Its translation is CASGIPRGSFEQFF. The chain carries TRBV12-5 and TRBJ2-1, with a tentative D call TRBD2 (6 bases). Trimming stripped 6 bases from V and 9 bases from J, with 18 bases between. Germline V gene lookup returns CDR1 LGHNT and CDR2 FRNRAP. CDR3 length: 14 amino acids.

This clone was recorded only once. The rearrangement uses TRBV7-2 and TRBJ2-7, with 10 nucleotides matching TRBD2. The trim removed 3 bases at V and 11 bases at J, leaving 7 bases unmatched. Germline lookup yields CDR1 SGHTA and CDR2 FQGNSA. The CDR3 loop spans 13 amino acids. The CDR3 DNA follows: TGTGCCAGCAGCTTCCCGAGCGGGGGGGCCGAGTACTTC. This translates into CASSFPSGGAEYF.

This clone was observed at least ten times. This chain uses TRBV7-2 with TRBJ2-7; 7 nucleotides align to TRBD1. The CDR3 extends over 15 amino acids. Trimming cost V 2 bases and J 1 base; bases outside gene matches: 5. The germline V gene encodes CDR1 SGHTA and CDR2 FQGNSA. Written as DNA, the CDR3 is TGTGCCAGCAGCTTATTCGGGACAGATTCCTACGAGCAGTACTTC. Protein sequence: CASSLFGTDSYEQYF.

The rearrangement joins TRBV7-9 to TRBJ2-1; D remains unclear. V was pared by 5 bases and J by 12 bases, with 11 bases between. This CDR3 region has 11 residues. From germline, CDR1 is SEHNR and CDR2 FQNEAQ (reference sequence). The CDR3 bases are TGTGCCAGCAGCCCACCCCTAGGGCAGTTCTTC. Protein sequence: CASSPPLGQFF.

The V call is TRBV2, the J call TRBJ1-4, with 9 bases identical to TRBD1. Looked up from germline, CDR1 is SNHLY and CDR2 is FYNNEI. This CDR3 spans 14 amino acids. Germline trimming cut 5 bases from V and 8 bases from J; bases unmatched to any gene: 6. The CDR3 DNA follows: TGTGCCAGCAGTCGGGACAGGGTTGACGAAAAACTGTTTTTT. Translation gives CASSRDRVDEKLFF.

The chain couples TRBV19 to TRBJ2-7; D may be TRBD2 (5 bases). The CDR3 loop spans 15 amino acids. The germline CDR1 and CDR2 sequences are LNHDA and SQIVND (reference sequence). V was shortened by 4 bases and J by 2 bases, with 15 bases between the two germline ends. CDR3 DNA sequence: TGTGCCAGTAGTAACCCGGGAAGGAGGACCTACGAGCAGTACTTC. Its translation is CASSNPGRRTYEQYF.

Turning to this clone: This specimen includes other DNA sequences encoding the same CDR3. The chain is built from TRBV28 and TRBJ2-5; 9 bases agree with TRBD1. After removal of 6 bases from V and 5 bases from J, the junction contained 7 bases not matched to a gene. The germline V gene encodes CDR1 MDHEN and CDR2 SYDVKM. The CDR3 covers 14 residues. CDR3 sequence (DNA): TGTGCCAGCAGCACCACAGGGGGCGCGGAGACCCAGTACTTC. Translated, it gives CASSTTGGAETQYF.

The V call is TRBV19, the J call TRBJ2-2; D possibly corresponds to TRBD2 (6 bases). The V end was cut by 4 bases, the J end by 7 bases, with 13 bases between. Looked up from germline, CDR1 is LNHDA and CDR2 is SQIVND (reference sequence). CDR3 length: 14 amino acids. The CDR3, as DNA: TGTGCCAGTAGTAGGGACTTCTTGGGCGGGGAGCTGTTTTTT. Protein: CASSRDFLGGELFF.

The CDR3 DNA reads as TGCAGTGCTCCACTCGGGGAAAAACTGTTTTTT. The encoded protein is CSAPLGEKLFF. The chain recombines TRBV20-1 with TRBJ1-4; D is undetermined. Germline CDR1 is DFQATT and CDR2 is SNEGSKA (reference sequence). The CDR3 loop spans 11 amino acids. V was shortened by 5 bases and J by 8 bases, with 9 bases between the two germline ends.